This is a list of T cell receptor beta chains from one sample in a study of PD-L1 blockade in urothelial cancer. Assay: immunoSEQ multiplex PCR; the TCRdb copy retains only in-frame clones and omits some. Found here are around 40,000 clones, approximately 90% of them singletons; the top ten hold roughly 2.1%. The input for sequencing was PBMCs, taken around atezolizumab (anti-PD-L1) treatment. These receptors originate from a man between 60 and 75 years old with urothelial cancer. CDR3s include the opening cysteine and the closing phenylalanine or tryptophan. The D gene is left open where the match is weak. The size entry is marked missing in some rows and otherwise reads once, few, many or a size class.

>TRBJ2-7|TRBV30|TRBD2|.
TGTGCCTGGAGTGTACTAGCGGGAGGTACGGAGCAGTACTTC
CAWSVLAGGTEQYF
>TRBJ2-3|TRBV28|.|few
TGTGCCAGCAGTGGCACCTGGGAGTTAGATACGCAGTATTTT
CASSGTWELDTQYF
>TRBJ2-7|TRBV2|.|.
TGTGCCAGCAGTGAGCTTCCCACAGCCCGGTACGAGCAGTACTTC
CASSELPTARYEQYF
>TRBJ2-7|TRBV5-6|TRBD1|.
TGTGCCAGCAGCTTGGGACAGGGCTGGGCTCTCTACGAGCAGTACTTC
CASSLGQGWALYEQYF
>TRBJ2-2|TRBV6-5|.|once
TGTGCCAGCAGTTCGGGACTGGGAAAGGGGGAGCTGTTTTTT
CASSSGLGKGELFF
>TRBJ2-3|TRBV5-4|.|.
TGTGCCAGCAGCTTCGGGGGAGGAAGCACAGATACGCAGTATTTT
CASSFGGGSTDTQYF
>TRBJ2-7|TRBV6-6|.|once
TGTGCCAGCAGTTACTCTGGGGGCGGATACGAGCAGTACTTC
CASSYSGGGYEQYF
>TRBJ1-3|TRBV2|TRBD1|.
TGTGCCAGCAGTACTAGGACAGGTCGCCCCTCTGGAAACACCATATATTTT
CASSTRTGRPSGNTIYF
>TRBJ2-5|TRBV9|TRBD2|.
TGTGCCAGCAGCGTAGCCCCTAGCGGGGGGCTGGGGAAAGAGACCCAGTACTTC
CASSVAPSGGLGKETQYF
>TRBJ1-1|TRBV5-1|TRBD1|.
TGCGCCAGCAGCCCGGGGGACAGGAACACTGAAGCTTTCTTT
CASSPGDRNTEAFF
>TRBJ2-7|TRBV28|.|.
TGTGCCACCATTAGCGGCCCAAATATGGAGCAGTACTTC
CATISGPNMEQYF
>TRBJ2-3|TRBV5-1|TRBD2|.
TGCGCCAGCAGCACGGGACTAGCGGGGGGGCACGCAGATACGCAGTATTTT
CASSTGLAGGHADTQYF
>TRBJ2-5|TRBV5-1|TRBD2|.
TGCGCCAGCAGCACGGGACTAGCGGGGGCCACCCAAGAGACCCAGTACTTC
CASSTGLAGATQETQYF
>TRBJ2-1|TRBV5-1|.|.
TGCGCCAGCAGCTTCCGGGGGGAGCAGTTCTTC
CASSFRGEQFF
>TRBJ2-3|TRBV29-1|TRBD2|.
TGCAGCGTTGAAGCTCCTCGAAGACTAGCGGGAGGCACAGATACGCAGTATTTT
CSVEAPRRLAGGTDTQYF
>TRBJ1-1|TRBV9|.|once
TGTGCCAGCAGCGTAGGGGATTCTTTCTGGGGCGAATCCAGGATGGTGAACACTGAAGCTTTCTTT
CASSVGDSFWGESRMVNTEAFF
>TRBJ1-5|TRBV5-5|.|.
TGTGCCAGCAGCTTGGAGGAGAGGGGAGGTCAGCCCCAGCATTTT
CASSLEERGGQPQHF
>TRBJ2-3|TRBV10-1|.|.
TGCACCAGCAGTGAGGGGGGCGGTGATACGCAGTATTTT
CTSSEGGGDTQYF
>TRBJ2-1|TRBV2|.|.
TGTGCCAGCAGTGTTGTGGGGGCGTCACTTACCCCGGGTGAGCAGTTCTTC
CASSVVGASLTPGEQFF
>TRBJ1-2|TRBV6-1|.|.
TGTGCCAGCAGTGGACCCTCAGGGGATTACGGCTATGGCTACACCTTC
CASSGPSGDYGYGYTF
>TRBJ2-5|TRBV5-1|TRBD1|once
TGCGCCAGCCAGGACAGGGCAGAGACCCAGTACTTC
CASQDRAETQYF
>TRBJ2-3|TRBV27|TRBD1|.
TGTGCCAGCAGTCCCCGACAGGGGGCAGATACGCAGTATTTT
CASSPRQGADTQYF
>TRBJ2-3|TRBV6-1|.|.
TGTGCCAGCAGGCGAAATACAGATACGCAGTATTTT
CASRRNTDTQYF
>TRBJ2-2|TRBV6-1|.|once
TGTGCCAGCAGACCTTCAGGATCCGGGGAGCTGTTTTTT
CASRPSGSGELFF
>TRBJ2-2|TRBV11-2|TRBD2|.
TGTGCCAGCAGCCCCCAGCGGGGGGGTGGGGAGCTGTTTTTT
CASSPQRGGGELFF
>TRBJ1-4|TRBV15|TRBD1|.
TGTGCCACCAGCAAAAACCCGGGACAGCTCGCAACTAATGAAAAACTGTTTTTT
CATSKNPGQLATNEKLFF
>TRBJ2-5|TRBV6-6|.|.
TGTGCCAGCTCCCCGTCTCTTCAGGAGACCCAGTACTTC
CASSPSLQETQYF
>TRBJ2-7|TRBV19|TRBD2|.
TGTGCCAGTAGTACTGGGGGAAACAGCGGGAGTAGGGGCGAGCAGTACTTC
CASSTGGNSGSRGEQYF
>TRBJ2-1|TRBV11-3|.|.
TGTGCCAGCGCCCCCACAGAGAGCTCCTACAATGAGCAGTTCTTC
CASAPTESSYNEQFF
>TRBJ1-1|TRBV5-1|TRBD1|once
TGCGCCAGCAGCTTAAATACAGGGGGCGCAAACACTGAAGCTTTCTTT
CASSLNTGGANTEAFF
>TRBJ1-3|TRBV7-3|.|.
TGTGCCAGCAGCAATGGGCCGGCGTCCTCTGGAAACACCATATATTTT
CASSNGPASSGNTIYF
>TRBJ1-1|TRBV4-1|.|.
TGCGCCAGCAGCCAAGATCTAGGGCAGGGAACTGAAGCTTTCTTT
CASSQDLGQGTEAFF
>TRBJ2-1|TRBV6-6|TRBD2|.
TGTGCCAGCAGTTACTCCGGACTAGCGGGAATGAATGAGCAGTTCTTC
CASSYSGLAGMNEQFF
>TRBJ2-7|TRBV11-3|TRBD1|.
TGTGCCAGCAGCTCCCGGGACAGGGCATACTTC
CASSSRDRAYF
>TRBJ2-7|TRBV7-9|.|.
TGTGCCAGCAGCTTAAGAGGGTACGAGCAGTACTTC
CASSLRGYEQYF
>TRBJ2-5|TRBV7-6|.|.
TGTGCCAGCAGCCCGACAGACTTCCAAGAGACCCAGTACTTC
CASSPTDFQETQYF
>TRBJ1-5|TRBV27|TRBD1|.
TGTGCCAGCAGCCGGGACAGGGGAAACTCCTATCAGCCCCAGCATTTT
CASSRDRGNSYQPQHF
>TRBJ2-1|TRBV7-2|TRBD2|.
TGTGCCAGCAGCCCCGCCTCCAGCGGGGGCTACAATGAGCAGTTCTTC
CASSPASSGGYNEQFF
>TRBJ1-1|TRBV18|.|.
TGTGCCAGCTCACCTAGGTCCGGGGACTTGAACACTGAAGCTTTCTTT
CASSPRSGDLNTEAFF
>TRBJ1-2|TRBV6-5|.|.
TGTGCCAGCAGTTATTCTTACCGGACATCTAACTATGGCTACACCTTC
CASSYSYRTSNYGYTF
>TRBJ2-3|TRBV29-1|.|.
TGCAGCGTTGAATCTCGGGTTCCTCAAGATACGCAGTATTTT
CSVESRVPQDTQYF